This T cell receptor (beta chain) was obtained from a study of regulatory T cells in long-lasting Graves disease. This clonotype has just one count. The target antigen is unknown. Study-level points and caveats: It was possible that the small sample size reduced accuracy. Persistent-disease Graves' patients showed less TCR diversity than new cases.

Building the TCR beta libraries relied on iRepertoire HTBI primers, and CDR3 regions underwent Arm-PCR. TCRdb used MiXCR to reprocess the multiplex PCR reads, holding one entry per CDR3 protein. This table holds 700,000 or so distinct CDR3 sequences, around 30% found once. This sample's time point: persistent/refractory GD, antithyroid drugs over 5 years with positive TRAb. The TCR library was made from RNA that had been extracted from PBMCs in TRIzol. There are 13 residues in the CDR3. Trimming left V 2 bases short and J 6 bases short, with 10 bases between. Germline V gene data show CDR1 as SGHAT and CDR2 as FQNNGV.

The origin of this receptor is a female donor with Graves disease. J is TRBJ1-1 and V is TRBV11-2; no clear D gene. The sample here was peripheral blood mononuclear cells (PBMCs), taken when the disease was refractory, from a patient treated with antithyroid drugs. In DNA, the CDR3 is TGTGCCAGCAGCTTAACCCCAAGCCCTGAAGCTTTCTTT. It is translated as CASSLTPSPEAFF.